This T cell receptor (beta chain) was obtained from a study of blood T cell repertoires in COVID-19. Study-level information: COVID-19 samples from acute and convalescent phases originated in the United States, Italy and Spain.

Original analysis: How many nucleated cells were present was estimated from reference gene primer amplification. The repertoire was sequenced with immunoSEQ multiplex PCR; TCRdb's copy has only in-frame clones and lacks some. V, J and clone size are taken as reported in that table, and D and trimming were inferred from the DNA itself. The table shows 350,000 to 450,000 clones, with about 88% occurring only once. Clinical history reported by participants formed the basis on which cohorts were assigned. Within 2 weeks of study entry, exposed participants had contacted a PCR-confirmed or clinician-diagnosed COVID-19 case. Deletions cut 1 base from V and 3 bases from J, with 10 bases between. The CDR3 extends over 14 amino acids. CDR1 LGHNA and CDR2 YNFKEQ come from the germline V gene.

V gene TRBV4-2 combines with J gene TRBJ2-7; tentative D call: TRBD2 (6 bases). The sequencing input was PBMCs or T cells enriched from blood (not recorded which). The TCR comes from a woman aged 18-35 years who had been exposed to COVID-19. CDR3 sequence (DNA): TGTGCCAGCAGCCAAGGCGGGGATTTCTACGAGCAGTACTTC. Protein: CASSQGGDFYEQYF.